A selection of T cell receptor beta chains follows, all from one sample in a study of blood T cell repertoires in COVID-19. TCRdb's table, derived via immunoSEQ multiplex PCR, lists solely in-frame clones and lacks some. The table includes around 300,000 clones, approximately 86% detected once. The sequencing input was peripheral blood. These TCRs come from a woman in her seventies with COVID-19, enrolled during active disease. CDR3s include the opening cysteine and the closing phenylalanine or tryptophan. D genes are given only for firm matches. The listing skips clone size in some rows; elsewhere it reads once, few, many or a size class.

TRBJ1-1 - TRBV24-1 TRBD1 TGTGCCACCAGTGATAGTAGACAGGGCGGGACTGAAGCTTTCTTT CATSDSRQGGTEAFF
TRBJ2-6 - TRBV5-8 - TGTGCCAGCAGCTTAGCGACAGCCTCCTCTGGGGCCAACGTCCTGACTTTC CASSLATASSGANVLTF
TRBJ1-5 few TRBV18 TRBD1 TGTGCCAGCTCACCCGACAGGGGCTATCAGCCCCAGCATTTT CASSPDRGYQPQHF
TRBJ1-2 - TRBV30 TRBD1 TGTGCCTGGAGCGGGCAAGGGACAGGGGAATTGGATGGCTACACCTTC CAWSGQGTGELDGYTF
TRBJ1-5 - TRBV28 - TGTGCCAGCCGTGGGCTACCCTATAGCAATCAGCCCCAGCATTTT CASRGLPYSNQPQHF
TRBJ1-6 - TRBV7-9 TRBD1 TGTGCCAGCAGCTTAGATAGACAGGGGAATTCACCCCTCCACTTT CASSLDRQGNSPLHF
TRBJ1-3 - TRBV7-8 - TGTGCCAGCAGCTTAGCCCCTGCGGACAACTCTGGAAACACCATATATTTT CASSLAPADNSGNTIYF
TRBJ1-3 few TRBV2 TRBD1 TGTGCCAGCATGGGGCCCGGGACAGGGAGCTTAACTGGAAACACCATATATTTT CASMGPGTGSLTGNTIYF
TRBJ1-4 - TRBV7-6 - TGTGCCAGCAGCAGATCGCTATGGGGGAGGGTCGAAAAACTGTTTTTT CASSRSLWGRVEKLFF
TRBJ2-2 - TRBV2 TRBD1 TGTGCCAGCATCTTCGAGACAGGGGAAACCGGGGAGCTGTTTTTT CASIFETGETGELFF
TRBJ2-3 few TRBV24-1 - TGTGCCACCAGTAACGCGGGGACGGATACGCAGTATTTT CATSNAGTDTQYF
TRBJ2-5 - TRBV2 - TGTGCCAGCAGGATAGATAGATCCCAAGAGACCCAGTACTTC CASRIDRSQETQYF
TRBJ2-1 - TRBV7-2 TRBD2 TGTGCCAGCAGCCCCCCCGGACTAGCGGGGGGGAATGAGCAGTTCTTC CASSPPGLAGGNEQFF
TRBJ1-1 - TRBV11-2 TRBD1 TGTGCCAGCAGCTTAAACAGGGGCCAAAACACTGAAGCTTTCTTT CASSLNRGQNTEAFF
TRBJ1-6 - TRBV9 - TGTGCCAGCAGCGCCAGTAGAGGTGGTGATTCACCCCTCCACTTT CASSASRGGDSPLHF
TRBJ2-2 - TRBV10-2 TRBD1 TGCGCCAGCAGTTGGACAGGGGGCGACACCGGGGAGCTGTTTTTT CASSWTGGDTGELFF
TRBJ1-6 once TRBV12-3/TRBV12-4 TRBD1 TGTGCCAGCACGACAGGGGGTAATTCACCCCTCCACTTT CASTTGGNSPLHF
TRBJ2-7 - TRBV19 TRBD2 TGTGCCAGTAGTACCTCAAGGACTAGCGGGGGGCCAGGGTACGAGCAGTACTTC CASSTSRTSGGPGYEQYF
TRBJ1-2 - TRBV28 TRBD1 TGTGCCAGCAGTTCCCCGGGACAGGCCCTAAACTATGGCTACACCTTC CASSSPGQALNYGYTF
TRBJ2-7 - TRBV30 TRBD1 TGTGCCTGGATGCGACAGGGCGCCTTCTACGAGCAGTACTTC CAWMRQGAFYEQYF
TRBJ2-1 once TRBV3-1/TRBV3-2 - TGTGCCAGCAGGCCGCGCATAGTGAGCAATGAGCAGTTCTTC CASRPRIVSNEQFF
TRBJ1-1 - TRBV5-1 - TGCGCCAGCAGCCCGCGGGGGACTGGGGTGGTCACTGAAGCTTTCTTT CASSPRGTGVVTEAFF
TRBJ2-7 - TRBV11-2 - TGTGCCAGCAGCTCCGCCGCGGGACAGCTTCATAGTTACGAGCAGTACTTC CASSSAAGQLHSYEQYF
TRBJ1-1 - TRBV28 TRBD1 TGTGCCAGCAGTTCCATGACAGGGGCTGAAGCTTTCTTT CASSSMTGAEAFF
TRBJ2-3 - TRBV6-4 - TGTGCCAGCAGTGACAGGGGCCCACCTAGCACAGATACGCAGTATTTT CASSDRGPPSTDTQYF
TRBJ2-1 - TRBV12-3/TRBV12-4 - TGTGCCAGCAGTCCCACGAGGGATGAGCAGTTCTTC CASSPTRDEQFF
TRBJ2-3 - TRBV24-1 - TGTGCCACCAGTGGCAGGCCAACCACAGATACGCAGTATTTT CATSGRPTTDTQYF
TRBJ2-7 few TRBV6-5 TRBD2 TGTGCCAGCAGTCGAACTAGCGGGGGCTCCTACGAGCAGTACTTC CASSRTSGGSYEQYF
TRBJ1-3 - TRBV12-3/TRBV12-4 - TGTGCCAGCGGCCTGAGGGCTGGAAACACCATATATTTT CASGLRAGNTIYF
TRBJ1-3 - TRBV18 - TGTGCCAGCTCACATTGGGACTCCGGGGGCTCTGGAAACACCATATATTTT CASSHWDSGGSGNTIYF
TRBJ2-1 - TRBV11-3 TRBD2 TGTGCCAGCAGCTCGGGGGGGGCTACCTACAATGAGCAGTTCTTC CASSSGGATYNEQFF
TRBJ2-7 - TRBV11-3 - TGTGCCAGCAGCTTAGGAGTTAGCTCCTACGAGCAGTACTTC CASSLGVSSYEQYF
TRBJ2-7 - TRBV5-1 - TGCGCCAGCAGCCCTTGGGCGGGGTCCTACGAGCAGTACTTC CASSPWAGSYEQYF
TRBJ1-2 - TRBV24-1 - TGTGCCACCAGTGATTTCGAGTTTCCAGGTGGCTACACCTTC CATSDFEFPGGYTF
TRBJ1-2 - TRBV3-1/TRBV3-2 TRBD1 TGTGCCAGCAGCCAATGGGAACAGGGGGTTTACTATGGCTACACCTTC CASSQWEQGVYYGYTF
TRBJ2-3 - TRBV7-2 - TGTGCCAGCAAACTCTCTCGCGGGGAAGATACGCAGTATTTT CASKLSRGEDTQYF
TRBJ2-7 once TRBV7-9 - TGTGCCAGCAGCTTCGACTTAACCTACGAGCAGTACTTC CASSFDLTYEQYF
TRBJ1-6 once TRBV7-2 - TGTGCCAGCAGCTTAGCGTTTAGCCAGGGGTATCGTAATTCACCCCTCCACTTT CASSLAFSQGYRNSPLHF
TRBJ1-2 - TRBV9 TRBD1 TGTGCCAGCAGCGTAGAAAGGGGGCTTTATGGCTACACCTTC CASSVERGLYGYTF
TRBJ2-7 - TRBV19 TRBD1 TGTGCCAGTAGTATGGGGTCAGGGGGCGGCGACGAGCAGTACTTC CASSMGSGGGDEQYF
TRBJ2-1 once TRBV10-3 TRBD2 TGTGCCATCAGCACTAGCGGGGGGGCCTACAATGAGCAGTTCTTC CAISTSGGAYNEQFF
TRBJ1-1 - TRBV18 - TGTGCCAGCTCACCACCGCCAGGAGGAACTGAAGCTTTCTTT CASSPPPGGTEAFF
TRBJ1-4 - TRBV15 - TGTGCCACCAGCAGAGATCAGGGTACTAATGAAAAACTGTTTTTT CATSRDQGTNEKLFF
TRBJ2-7 - TRBV2 TRBD1 TGTGCCAGCAGTCCGGGACAGGGGGCGAAGCAGTACTTC CASSPGQGAKQYF
TRBJ1-2 - TRBV11-2 - TGTGCCAGCAGCTTAGACGGCTATGGCTACACCTTC CASSLDGYGYTF
TRBJ1-6 - TRBV4-3 - TGCGCCAGCAGCCATGGGGGGGGAGAGAGCTCCTATAATTCACCCCTCCACTTT CASSHGGGESSYNSPLHF
TRBJ2-1 - TRBV2 - TGTGCCAGCAGTGCTAGCGAGGTTGAGCAGTTCTTC CASSASEVEQFF
TRBJ2-7 - TRBV7-2 - TGTGCCAGCAGCTCCCCCCGGACAGTAAATGAGGTGCAGTACTTC CASSSPRTVNEVQYF
TRBJ2-1 - TRBV27 - TGTGCCAGCAGTTTATACGGGTACAATGAGCAGTTCTTC CASSLYGYNEQFF
TRBJ1-3 - TRBV30 - TGTGCCTGGTCGAAGGGAGGGGGAAACACCATATATTTT CAWSKGGGNTIYF
TRBJ2-7 - TRBV27 - TGTGCCAGCAGTTTGCGGGTGGACGCTCATGAGCAGTACTTC CASSLRVDAHEQYF
TRBJ1-2 - TRBV20-1 - TGCAGTGCGCGGCGACAGTATGGCTACACCTTC CSARRQYGYTF
TRBJ2-7 once TRBV4-3 - TGCGCCAGCAGCCAAGATCGTCAGGGTTCGTCCGAGCAGTACTTC CASSQDRQGSSEQYF